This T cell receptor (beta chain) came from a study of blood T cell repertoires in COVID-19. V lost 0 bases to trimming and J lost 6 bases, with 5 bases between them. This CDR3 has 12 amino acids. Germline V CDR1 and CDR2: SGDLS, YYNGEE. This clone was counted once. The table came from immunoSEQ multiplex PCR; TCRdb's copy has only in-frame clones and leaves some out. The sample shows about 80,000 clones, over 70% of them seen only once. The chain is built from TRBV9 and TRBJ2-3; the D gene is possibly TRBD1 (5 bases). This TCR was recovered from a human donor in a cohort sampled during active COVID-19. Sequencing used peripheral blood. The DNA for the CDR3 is TGTGCCAGCAGCGTAGAGGGGGATACGCAGTATTTT. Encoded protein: CASSVEGDTQYF. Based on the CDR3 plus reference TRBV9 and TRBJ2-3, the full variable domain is DSGVTQTPKHLITATGQRVTLRCSPRSGDLSVYWYQQSLDQGLQFLIQYYNGEERAKGNILERFSAQQFPDLHSELNLSSLELGDSALYFCASSVEGDTQYFGPGTRLTVL.